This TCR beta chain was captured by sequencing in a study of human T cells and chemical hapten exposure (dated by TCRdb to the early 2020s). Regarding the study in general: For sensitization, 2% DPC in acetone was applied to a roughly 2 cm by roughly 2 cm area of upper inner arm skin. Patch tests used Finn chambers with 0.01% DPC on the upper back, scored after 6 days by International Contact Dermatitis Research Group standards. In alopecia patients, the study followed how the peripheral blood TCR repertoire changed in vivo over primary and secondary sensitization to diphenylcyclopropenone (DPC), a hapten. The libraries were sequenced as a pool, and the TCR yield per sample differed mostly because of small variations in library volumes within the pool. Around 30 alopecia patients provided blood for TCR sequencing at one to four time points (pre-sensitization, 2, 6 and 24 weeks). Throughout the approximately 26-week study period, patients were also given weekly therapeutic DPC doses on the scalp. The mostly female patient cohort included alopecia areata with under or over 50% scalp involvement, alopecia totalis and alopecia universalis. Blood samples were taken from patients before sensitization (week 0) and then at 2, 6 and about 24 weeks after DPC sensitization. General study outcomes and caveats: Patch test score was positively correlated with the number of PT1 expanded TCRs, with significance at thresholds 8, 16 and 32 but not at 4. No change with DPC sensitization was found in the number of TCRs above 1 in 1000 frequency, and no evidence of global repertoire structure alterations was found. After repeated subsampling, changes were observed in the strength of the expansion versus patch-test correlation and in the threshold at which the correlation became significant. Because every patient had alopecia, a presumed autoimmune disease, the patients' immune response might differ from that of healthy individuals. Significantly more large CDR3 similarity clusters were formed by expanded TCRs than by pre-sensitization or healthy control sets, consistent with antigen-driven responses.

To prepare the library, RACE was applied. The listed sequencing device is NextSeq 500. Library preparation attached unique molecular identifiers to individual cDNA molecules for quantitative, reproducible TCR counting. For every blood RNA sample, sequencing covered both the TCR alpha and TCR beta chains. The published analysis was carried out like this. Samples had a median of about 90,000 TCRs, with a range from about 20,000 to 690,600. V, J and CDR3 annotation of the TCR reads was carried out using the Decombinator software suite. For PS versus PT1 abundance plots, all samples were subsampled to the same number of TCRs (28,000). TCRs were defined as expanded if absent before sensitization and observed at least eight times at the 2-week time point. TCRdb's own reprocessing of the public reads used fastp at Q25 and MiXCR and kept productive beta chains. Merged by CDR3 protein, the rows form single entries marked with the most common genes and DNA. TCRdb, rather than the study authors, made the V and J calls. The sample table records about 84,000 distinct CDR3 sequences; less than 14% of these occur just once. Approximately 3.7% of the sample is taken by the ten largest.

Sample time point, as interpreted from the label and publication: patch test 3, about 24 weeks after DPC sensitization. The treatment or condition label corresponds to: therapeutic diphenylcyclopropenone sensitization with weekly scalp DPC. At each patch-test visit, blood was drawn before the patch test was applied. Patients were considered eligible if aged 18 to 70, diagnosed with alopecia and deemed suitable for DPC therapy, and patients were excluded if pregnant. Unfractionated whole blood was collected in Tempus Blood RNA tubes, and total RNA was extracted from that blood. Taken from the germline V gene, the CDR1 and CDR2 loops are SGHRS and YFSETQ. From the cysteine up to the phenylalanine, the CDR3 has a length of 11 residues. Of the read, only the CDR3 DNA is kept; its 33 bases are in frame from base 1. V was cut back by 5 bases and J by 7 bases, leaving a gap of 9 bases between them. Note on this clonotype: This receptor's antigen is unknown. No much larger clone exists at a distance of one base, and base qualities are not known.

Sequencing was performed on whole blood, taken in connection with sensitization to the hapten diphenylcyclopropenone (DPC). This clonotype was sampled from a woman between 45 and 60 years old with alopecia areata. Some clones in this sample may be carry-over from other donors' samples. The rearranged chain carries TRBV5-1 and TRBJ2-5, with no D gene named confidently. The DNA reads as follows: TGCGCCAGCAGATTTCATCGGACCCAGTACTTC. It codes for CASRFHRTQYF.